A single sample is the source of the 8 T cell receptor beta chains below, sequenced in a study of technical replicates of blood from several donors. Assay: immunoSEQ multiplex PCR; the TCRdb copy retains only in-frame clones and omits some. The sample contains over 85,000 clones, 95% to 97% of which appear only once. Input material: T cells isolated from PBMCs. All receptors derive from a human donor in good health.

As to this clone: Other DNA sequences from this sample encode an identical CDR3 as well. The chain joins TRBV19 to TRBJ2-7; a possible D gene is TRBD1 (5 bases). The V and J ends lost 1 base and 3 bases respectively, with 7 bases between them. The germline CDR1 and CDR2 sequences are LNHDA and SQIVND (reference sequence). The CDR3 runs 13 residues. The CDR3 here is CASSIATGYEQYF. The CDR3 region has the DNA TGTGCCAGTAGTATAGCCACAGGCTACGAGCAGTACTTC.

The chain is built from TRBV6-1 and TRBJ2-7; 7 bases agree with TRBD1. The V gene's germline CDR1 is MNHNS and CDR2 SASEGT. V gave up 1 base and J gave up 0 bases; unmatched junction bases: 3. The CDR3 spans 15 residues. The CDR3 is CASSEVGGGSYEQYF. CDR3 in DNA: TGTGCCAGCAGTGAAGTAGGGGGCGGCTCCTACGAGCAGTACTTC.

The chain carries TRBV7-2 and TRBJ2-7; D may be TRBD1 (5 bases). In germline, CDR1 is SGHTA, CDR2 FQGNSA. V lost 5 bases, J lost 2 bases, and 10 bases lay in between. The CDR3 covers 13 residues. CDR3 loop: CASSMDTTYEQYF. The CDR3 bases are TGTGCCAGCAGCATGGACACGACCTACGAGCAGTACTTC.

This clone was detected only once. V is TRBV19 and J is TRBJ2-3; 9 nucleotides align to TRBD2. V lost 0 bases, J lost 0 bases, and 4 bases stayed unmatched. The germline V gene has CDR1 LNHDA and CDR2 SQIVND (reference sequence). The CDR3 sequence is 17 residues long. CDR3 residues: CASSIDRTSGSTDTQYF. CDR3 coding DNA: TGTGCCAGTAGTATAGATCGTACTAGCGGGAGCACAGATACGCAGTATTTT.

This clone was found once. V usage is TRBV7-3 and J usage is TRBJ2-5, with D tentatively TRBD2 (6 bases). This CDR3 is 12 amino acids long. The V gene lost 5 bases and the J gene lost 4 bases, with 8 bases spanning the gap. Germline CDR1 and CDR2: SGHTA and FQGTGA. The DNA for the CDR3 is TGTGCCAGCAGCCGGGGGAGAGAGACCCAGTACTTC. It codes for CASSRGRETQYF.

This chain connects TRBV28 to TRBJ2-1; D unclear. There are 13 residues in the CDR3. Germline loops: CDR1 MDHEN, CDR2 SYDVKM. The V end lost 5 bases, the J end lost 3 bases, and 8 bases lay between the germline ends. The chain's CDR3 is CASSLQIYNEQFF. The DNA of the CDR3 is TGTGCCAGCAGTCTACAGATCTACAATGAGCAGTTCTTC.

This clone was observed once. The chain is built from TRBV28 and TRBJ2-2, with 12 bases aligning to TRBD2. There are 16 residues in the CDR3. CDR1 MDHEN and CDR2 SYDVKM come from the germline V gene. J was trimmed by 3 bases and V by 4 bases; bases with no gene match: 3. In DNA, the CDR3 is TGTGCCAGCAGTTCCGGACTAGCGGGATACACCGGGGAGCTGTTTTTT. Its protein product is CASSSGLAGYTGELFF.

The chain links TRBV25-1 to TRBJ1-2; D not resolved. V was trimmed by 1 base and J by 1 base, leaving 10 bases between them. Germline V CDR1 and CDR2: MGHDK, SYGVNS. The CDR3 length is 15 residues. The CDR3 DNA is TGTGCCAGCAGTGAATTTGGTCCGGTTAACTATGGCTACACCTTC. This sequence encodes CASSEFGPVNYGYTF.